Presented here are 26 T cell receptor beta chains from one specimen sequenced in a study of T cell responses to AZD1222 COVID-19 vaccine. Measured with immunoSEQ multiplex PCR; TCRdb has only the in-frame clones, and not every one. Among 110,000 to 150,000 clones listed, over 90% were seen once. The sequencing used peripheral blood, collected on day 0 of AZD1222 vaccination. The receptors derive from an adult in good health.

The chain couples TRBV19 to TRBJ2-7; D perhaps matches TRBD1 (8 bases). The CDR3 length is 14 residues. V dropped 6 bases and J dropped 1 base, with 13 bases sitting between them. The germline V gene has CDR1 LNHDA and CDR2 SQIVND (reference sequence). The CDR3 coding sequence is TGTGCCAGTAGACACAGGGGGGGGTCCTACGAGCAGTACTTC. Amino acid sequence: CASRHRGGSYEQYF.

This chain links TRBV7-8 with TRBJ1-2; D is possibly TRBD1 (5 bases). V was cut by 1 base and J by 6 bases, with 9 bases left in between. Germline V lookup: CDR1 SGHVS, CDR2 FQNEAQ. The CDR3 loop spans 13 amino acids. CDR3 protein: CASSLGVTDGYTF. Here the CDR3 DNA reads TGTGCCAGCAGCTTAGGGGTGACAGATGGCTACACCTTC.

The rearrangement joins TRBV29-1 to TRBJ1-1; 7 nucleotides line up with TRBD1. Losses at the gene ends were 6 bases for V and 6 bases for J; bases not matched to a gene: 10. Looked up from germline, CDR1 is SQVTM and CDR2 is ANQGSEA. There are 13 residues in the CDR3. The CDR3 bases are TGCAGCGTACCGGGACAGTACGGCGCTGAAGCTTTCTTT. Protein sequence: CSVPGQYGAEAFF.

V and J are TRBV5-1 and TRBJ1-1, with a possible D match to TRBD1 (5 bases). Trimming took 3 bases from V and 3 from J, leaving 12 bases between them. CDR1 is SGHRS, CDR2 YFSETQ, per germline. There are 14 residues in the CDR3. The CDR3 sequence is CASSWDGRDTEAFF. Here the CDR3 DNA reads TGCGCCAGCAGCTGGGACGGAAGGGACACTGAAGCTTTCTTT.

CDR3 sequence: CASSPRNNSPLHF. CDR3 in DNA: TGTGCCAGCAGCCCCAGAAATAATTCACCCCTCCACTTT. This chain uses TRBV14 with TRBJ1-6, with D uncertain. The germline V and J ends were trimmed by 4 bases and 5 bases, with 6 bases remaining between them. CDR1 SGHDN and CDR2 FVKESK come from the germline V gene. This CDR3 comprises 13 residues.

This rearrangement joins TRBV18 to TRBJ2-7; the match to TRBD2 covers 12 bases. The V gene's germline CDR1 is KGHSH and CDR2 LQKENI. J lost 5 bases, V lost 3 bases, and 14 bases had no gene match. The length of the CDR3 is 18 residues. The CDR3 DNA is TGTGCCAGCTCACCCTTTCTAGCGGGAGGGCCTACGGGAGACGAGCAGTACTTC. As protein: CASSPFLAGGPTGDEQYF.

This clone was seen a few times. The V call is TRBV28, the J call TRBJ1-2, with 12 bases matching TRBD1. Germline V lookup: CDR1 MDHEN, CDR2 SYDVKM. The CDR3 totals 15 residues. V shed 4 bases and J 6 bases; nucleotides not matched to a gene: 6. In DNA form, the CDR3 reads TGTGCCAGCAGTTCTGGGACAGGGGGCTGGGATGGCTACACCTTC. The encoded protein is CASSSGTGGWDGYTF.

V gene TRBV5-1 combines with J gene TRBJ1-3, with 7 bases fitting TRBD1. CDR1 and CDR2 (germline): SGHRS, YFSETQ. The CDR3 runs to 16 residues. Unmatched junction bases numbered 6, after V lost 3 bases and J lost 0 bases. CDR3 bases: TGCGCCAGCAGCTCTTCCACAGGGGACTCTGGAAACACCATATATTTT. This translates into CASSSSTGDSGNTIYF.

V gene TRBV3-1 (or the pseudogene TRBV3-2) combines with J gene TRBJ2-2; 15 nucleotides match TRBD2. Trimming cost V 3 bases and J 3 bases; bases outside gene matches: 8. CDR1 and CDR2 (germline): LGHDT, YNNKEL (reference sequence). This CDR3 spans 19 amino acids. CDR3 in amino acids: CASSHLPGLAGGDTGELFF. Written as DNA, the CDR3 is TGTGCCAGCAGCCATCTACCGGGACTAGCGGGAGGCGACACCGGGGAGCTGTTTTTT.

The V call is TRBV19, the J call TRBJ2-7, with 8 bases matching TRBD1. V lost 5 bases and J lost 3; bases outside the gene matches: 6. The germline gives CDR1 LNHDA, CDR2 SQIVND (reference sequence). This CDR3 comprises 14 residues. CDR3 loop: CASSPWTGNYEQYF. DNA for the CDR3: TGTGCCAGTAGTCCTTGGACAGGGAACTACGAGCAGTACTTC.

CDR3 coding DNA: TGTGCCAGTAGTACCCTGCGGGACGATAACTATGGCTACACCTTC. Its translation is CASSTLRDDNYGYTF. The rearrangement joins TRBV19 to TRBJ1-2; D possibly corresponds to TRBD1 (5 bases). V gave up 4 bases and J gave up 1 base, with 13 bases separating them. CDR1 is LNHDA, CDR2 SQIVND, per germline (reference sequence). The CDR3 covers 15 residues. Together with reference TRBV19 and TRBJ1-2, the CDR3 gives the full variable domain: DGGITQSPKYLFRKEGQNVTLSCEQNLNHDAMYWYRQDPGQGLRLIYYSQIVNDFQKGDIAEGYSVSREKKESFPLTVTSAQKNPTAFYLCASSTLRDDNYGYTFGSGTRLTVV.

The V call is TRBV28, the J call TRBJ1-3; 7 bases align to TRBD1. The V gene's germline CDR1 is MDHEN and CDR2 SYDVKM. This CDR3 is 15 amino acids long. Trimming cost V 0 bases and J 3 bases; bases outside gene matches: 2. CDR3 DNA sequence: TGTGCCAGCAGTTTATGGACAGGGTATGGAAACACCATATATTTT. Protein sequence: CASSLWTGYGNTIYF.

The rearrangement uses TRBV27 and TRBJ1-1; D perhaps matches TRBD1 (6 bases). The CDR3 covers 12 residues. CDR1 is MNHEY and CDR2 is SMNVEV in the germline V gene (reference sequence). With 6 bases removed from V and 8 bases from J, the gap between germline ends came to 13 bases. The CDR3 loop is CASSQDRMEAFF. CDR3 in DNA: TGTGCCAGCAGCCAAGACAGGATGGAAGCTTTCTTT.

CDR3: CASSVDSTLYGYTF. CDR3 DNA sequence: TGTGCCAGCAGCGTAGACAGCACCCTATATGGCTACACCTTC. The chain couples TRBV9 to TRBJ1-2; D gene ambiguous. The CDR3 covers 14 residues. The V gene lost 0 bases and the J gene lost 5 bases, with 11 bases spanning the gap. The germline CDR1 and CDR2 sequences are SGDLS and YYNGEE. The full variable domain, with the rest looked up from reference TRBV9 and TRBJ1-2, is DSGVTQTPKHLITATGQRVTLRCSPRSGDLSVYWYQQSLDQGLQFLIQYYNGEERAKGNILERFSAQQFPDLHSELNLSSLELGDSALYFCASSVDSTLYGYTFGSGTRLTVV.

V usage is TRBV7-8 and J usage is TRBJ2-2, with a possible D match to TRBD2 (5 bases). Germline loops: CDR1 SGHVS, CDR2 FQNEAQ. With 4 bases removed from V and 4 bases from J, the gap between germline ends came to 13 bases. The CDR3 contains 15 residues. The DNA for the CDR3 is TGTGCCAGCAGCTACGGGCCGGGATTCACCGGGGAGCTGTTTTTT. It yields the protein CASSYGPGFTGELFF.

The chain has TRBV10-3 and TRBJ2-1; D is ambiguous. V lost 2 bases to trimming and J lost 9 bases, with 8 bases between them. Germline CDR1 ENHRY, CDR2 SYGVKD. This CDR3 has 12 amino acids. CDR3 loop: CAISEMGSEQFF. DNA of the CDR3: TGTGCCATCAGTGAGATGGGGTCTGAGCAGTTCTTC.

This chain joins TRBV27 and TRBJ2-7, with TRBD1 identical over 10 bases. The CDR3 extends over 16 amino acids. Germline lookup yields CDR1 MNHEY and CDR2 SMNVEV (reference sequence). Losses at the gene ends were 3 bases for V and 6 bases for J; bases not matched to a gene: 11. The CDR3 reads CASSLRQGARRGEQYF. CDR3 in DNA: TGTGCCAGCAGTTTGAGACAGGGGGCGCGGAGGGGCGAGCAGTACTTC.

This chain joins TRBV4-1 and TRBJ2-3; the D gene is possibly TRBD1 (5 bases). Trimming took 0 bases from V and 3 from J, leaving 16 bases between them. The CDR3 totals 17 residues. Per the germline V gene, CDR1 is MGHRA and CDR2 is YSYEKL. CDR3 sequence reads: CASSQEGVPTKTDTQYF. CDR3 bases: TGCGCCAGCAGCCAAGAAGGGGTCCCCACTAAGACAGATACGCAGTATTTT.

Only one count was recorded for this clone. J is TRBJ2-1 and V is TRBV29-1; D is possibly TRBD1 (6 bases). CDR3 size: 16 residues. Trimming left V 6 bases short and J 2 bases short, with 20 bases between. Per the germline V gene, CDR1 is SQVTM and CDR2 is ANQGSEA. CDR3 sequence (DNA): TGCAGCGTGGGCTCCGGGACAAAATTTACCTACAATGAGCAGTTCTTC. As protein: CSVGSGTKFTYNEQFF.

This clone was observed a single time. The V and J genes are TRBV4-1 and TRBJ1-5; TRBD1 matches at 8 bases. The CDR3 sequence is 18 residues long. Germline loops: CDR1 MGHRA, CDR2 YSYEKL. The V segment lost 2 bases and the J segment 0 bases; nucleotides outside the gene matches: 9. In DNA form, the CDR3 reads TGCGCCAGCAGCCAAAGACAGGGGATGCCACATAGCAATCAGCCCCAGCATTTT. Protein sequence: CASSQRQGMPHSNQPQHF.

The chain is built from TRBV2 and TRBJ2-7; D is ambiguous. V was shortened by 8 bases and J by 2 bases, with 10 bases between the two germline ends. The germline CDR1 and CDR2 sequences are SNHLY and FYNNEI. There are 12 residues in the CDR3. The CDR3 DNA sequence: TGTGCCAGCGGTAGGGCCACCTACGAGCAGTACTTC. Protein sequence: CASGRATYEQYF.

This chain links TRBV27 with TRBJ1-2; D is possibly TRBD1 (6 bases). Trimming left V 3 bases short and J 3 bases short, with 14 bases between. Germline V gene lookup returns CDR1 MNHEY and CDR2 SMNVEV (reference sequence). The CDR3 is 15 amino acids. The CDR3 spells CASSLGANGYYGYTF. The CDR3 nucleotides are TGTGCCAGCAGTTTGGGGGCGAACGGGTACTATGGCTACACCTTC.

J is TRBJ2-2 and V is TRBV5-7; 7 bases match TRBD1. TRBV5-7 has ORF status, its function being uncertain. The CDR3 loop spans 19 amino acids. The J segment lost 3 bases and the V segment lost 4 bases, leaving 18 bases of the junction unmatched. CDR3 DNA: TGTGCCAGCAGCCTAAACCGGGACAGACTTTGCGAGCACACCGGGGAGCTGTTTTTT. This encodes CASSLNRDRLCEHTGELFF.

The chain links TRBV29-1 to TRBJ2-5, with TRBD2 matching 10 bases. The CDR3 is 14 amino acids. The germline V gene encodes CDR1 SQVTM and CDR2 ANQGSEA. V lost 3 bases to trimming and J lost 5 bases; unmatched junction nucleotides: 6. CDR3 protein: CSVDPSGSSETQYF. In DNA, the CDR3 is TGCAGCGTTGACCCTAGCGGGAGTTCGGAGACCCAGTACTTC. Full variable domain (rest looked up from reference TRBV29-1 and TRBJ2-5): SAVISQKPSRDICQRGTSLTIQCQVDSQVTMMFWYRQQPGQSLTLIATANQGSEATYESGFVIDKFPISRPNLTFSTLTVSNMSPEDSSIYLCSVDPSGSSETQYFGPGTRLLVL.

The chain has TRBV21-1 and TRBJ2-1; the table names TRBD2, a call not compared with the DNA. TRBV21-1 represents a pseudogene. The CDR3 covers 17 residues. CDR3 bases: TGTGCCAGCAGCAAAGCCAGGGCTAGCGGGGGCTACAATGAGCAGTTCTTC. It codes for CASSKARASGGYNEQFF.

The V and J genes are TRBV5-1 and TRBJ1-2; 7 bases agree with TRBD1. V gave up 4 bases and J gave up 4 bases; unmatched junction bases: 1. Germline assignment: CDR1 SGHRS and CDR2 YFSETQ. The CDR3 is made up of 12 amino acids. The CDR3 loop reads CASSPGGYGYTF. CDR3 bases: TGCGCCAGCAGCCCAGGGGGCTATGGCTACACCTTC.